The 24 T cell receptor beta chains reported below all come from one sample, sequenced in a study of human thymus T cells. Surgeons resected thymus tissue during corrective heart surgery. Measured with immunoSEQ multiplex PCR; TCRdb has only the in-frame clones, and not every one. This table has tens of thousands of clones, 90% to 95% appearing once. Sequenced material: thymus tissue. These receptors came from a girl less than two years old with a congenital heart defect but otherwise immunologically healthy.

This sequence joins TRBV29-1 and TRBJ2-1; 12 nucleotides match TRBD2. Germline CDR1 and CDR2: SQVTM and ANQGSEA. The V gene end was trimmed by 7 bases and the J gene end by 4 bases; junction bases not matched to a gene: 14. The CDR3 contains 17 residues. The CDR3 is CSALGARLAGEYNEQFF. The DNA of the CDR3 is TGCAGCGCGTTGGGGGCGAGACTAGCGGGAGAGTACAATGAGCAGTTCTTC.

The rearrangement links TRBV14 to TRBJ2-2, with 9 bases that match TRBD2. This CDR3 contains 20 residues. The germline V gene has CDR1 SGHDN and CDR2 FVKESK. Unmatched junction bases numbered 15, after V lost 4 bases and J lost 0 bases. The CDR3 protein is CASSPPGLAGEFANTGELFF. In DNA, the CDR3 is TGTGCCAGCAGCCCTCCCGGGTTAGCGGGAGAGTTCGCGAACACCGGGGAGCTGTTTTTT. The full variable domain, completed using reference TRBV14 and TRBJ2-2, is EAGVTQFPSHSVIEKGQTVTLRCDPISGHDNLYWYRRVMGKEIKFLLHFVKESKQDESGMPNNRFLAERTGGTYSTLKVQPAELEDSGVYFCASSPPGLAGEFANTGELFFGEGSRLTVL.

The J gene is TRBJ2-7, the V gene TRBV4-1, with 7 bases that match TRBD2. V dropped 2 bases and J dropped 0; count of bases not matched to a gene: 7. The V gene's germline CDR1 is MGHRA and CDR2 YSYEKL. There are 16 residues in the CDR3. This CDR3 is CASSQSLAEVSYEQYF. CDR3 DNA sequence: TGCGCCAGCAGCCAAAGTCTAGCGGAGGTCTCCTACGAGCAGTACTTC.

The J gene is TRBJ2-7, the V gene TRBV7-2; TRBD1 matches 9 bases. Trimming removed 5 bases from V and 6 bases from J; junction bases left unmatched: 8. The germline gives CDR1 SGHTA, CDR2 FQGNSA. The CDR3 covers 14 residues. The CDR3 protein is CASSPLQGAGEQYF. The CDR3 DNA sequence: TGTGCCAGCAGCCCGTTACAGGGGGCGGGCGAGCAGTACTTC.

The chain uses TRBV5-8 and TRBJ2-1; TRBD2 agrees at 10 bases. The CDR3 spans 19 residues. Per the germline V gene, CDR1 is SGHTS and CDR2 is YDEGEE. V was pared by 0 bases and J by 2 bases, with 11 bases of the junction left unmatched. The chain's CDR3 is CASSLDATSGSNTYNEQFF. The CDR3 DNA reads as TGTGCCAGCAGCTTGGATGCGACTAGCGGGTCCAACACCTACAATGAGCAGTTCTTC.

The V and J genes are TRBV18 and TRBJ2-7; possibly TRBD2 for D (6 bases). V was shortened by 3 bases and J by 1 base, with 16 bases between the two germline ends. The CDR3 runs to 16 residues. Germline-derived CDR1 and CDR2 are KGHSH and LQKENI. CDR3 coding DNA: TGTGCCAGCTCACCCGATTGGGGGGTGTTTTCCTACGAGCAGTACTTC. Its translation is CASSPDWGVFSYEQYF. Supplemented by reference TRBV18 and TRBJ2-7, the full variable domain reads NAGVMQNPRHLVRRRGQEARLRCSPMKGHSHVYWYRQLPEEGLKFMVYLQKENIIDESGMPKERFSAEFPKEGPSILRIQQVVRGDSAAYFCASSPDWGVFSYEQYFGPGTRLTVT.

The rearrangement joins TRBV25-1 to TRBJ2-4; D assignment may be TRBD1 or TRBD2 (6 bases each). The CDR3 loop spans 17 amino acids. Per germline, CDR1 MGHDK and CDR2 SYGVNS. V lost 2 bases, J lost 1 base, and 15 bases lay in between. CDR3 coding DNA: TGTGCCAGCAGTGAAGCGGGGACAAGGGGGGCCAAAAACATTCAGTACTTC. It specifies CASSEAGTRGAKNIQYF.

The chain carries TRBV30 and TRBJ2-1; 10 bases fit TRBD2. Germline assignment: CDR1 GTSNPN and CDR2 SVGIG (reference sequence). The CDR3 is 14 residues long. Trimming at V came to 3 bases and at J to 7 bases, leaving 6 bases not matched to a gene. The CDR3 nucleotides read TGTGCCTGGAGCGTGGGACTAGCGTGGAATGAGCAGTTCTTC. It translates to CAWSVGLAWNEQFF.

The chain is built from TRBV28 and TRBJ1-1; D may be TRBD1 (6 bases). Germline CDR1 and CDR2: MDHEN and SYDVKM. CDR3 length equals 19 residues. V shed 5 bases and J shed 4 bases, with 29 bases lying between them. The CDR3 reads CASSHVKAGTLGGSTEAFF. The CDR3 DNA reads as TGTGCCAGCAGTCACGTTAAAGCCGGGACACTCGGTGGGAGCACTGAAGCTTTCTTT.

This chain uses TRBV14 with TRBJ2-5; 9 bases are shared with TRBD2. This CDR3 contains 16 residues. Losses at the gene ends were 3 bases for V and 4 bases for J; bases not matched to a gene: 9. CDR1 and CDR2 from the germline V gene are SGHDN and FVKESK. The DNA for the CDR3 is TGTGCCAGCAGCCAGCCCTGGCGGGAGGGGCGAGAGACCCAGTACTTC. Translation: CASSQPWREGRETQYF.

V gene TRBV27 combines with J gene TRBJ2-4; 7 nucleotides match TRBD1. The trim removed 6 bases at V and 3 bases at J, leaving 14 bases unmatched. The germline gives CDR1 MNHEY, CDR2 SMNVEV (reference sequence). This CDR3 has 17 residues. CDR3 in amino acids: CASRAASYTGVKNIQYF. CDR3 sequence (DNA): TGTGCCAGCAGGGCCGCCTCATACACAGGGGTCAAAAACATTCAGTACTTC.

The V call is TRBV29-1, the J call TRBJ2-7; 7 bases are a match to TRBD1. The junction had 14 bases not matched to a gene; V was cut back by 4 bases and J by 5 bases. This CDR3 spans 15 amino acids. Germline lookup yields CDR1 SQVTM and CDR2 ANQGSEA. The CDR3 DNA is TGCAGCGTTGTGGGAACAGGGGTCCAAGAGGACGAGCAGTACTTC. It encodes CSVVGTGVQEDEQYF.

The CDR3 sequence: CASSLYRDIPAEAFF. CDR3 nucleotide sequence: TGTGCCAGCAGCTTGTATCGGGATATCCCAGCTGAAGCTTTCTTT. This chain joins TRBV5-8 and TRBJ1-1, with D unclear. The V gene lost 1 base and the J gene lost 6 bases, with 16 bases spanning the gap. Germline-derived CDR1 and CDR2 are SGHTS and YDEGEE. The length of the CDR3 is 15 residues.

This chain links TRBV19 with TRBJ2-1; 11 positions agree with TRBD2. CDR1 is LNHDA and CDR2 is SQIVND in the germline V gene (reference sequence). The CDR3 extends over 16 amino acids. The ends lost 1 base at V and 2 bases at J; junction bases unmatched: 1. CDR3 region: CASSIGGLAAYNEQFF. The CDR3 DNA follows: TGTGCCAGTAGTATAGGGGGACTAGCGGCCTACAATGAGCAGTTCTTC. Variable domain in full (rest from reference TRBV19 and TRBJ2-1): DGGITQSPKYLFRKEGQNVTLSCEQNLNHDAMYWYRQDPGQGLRLIYYSQIVNDFQKGDIAEGYSVSREKKESFPLTVTSAQKNPTAFYLCASSIGGLAAYNEQFFGPGTRLTVL.

This sequence joins TRBV5-1 and TRBJ1-2, with 7 bases aligning to TRBD1. Germline CDR1 reads SGHRS; CDR2 reads YFSETQ. The V segment lost 0 bases and the J segment 0 bases; nucleotides outside the gene matches: 5. The CDR3 runs 16 residues. The CDR3 reads CASSLDGTATNYGYTF. The CDR3 DNA is TGCGCCAGCAGCTTGGATGGGACAGCAACTAACTATGGCTACACCTTC.

This sequence joins TRBV18 and TRBJ1-1; D remains ambiguous. V was cut by 0 bases and J by 0 bases, with 5 bases left in between. This CDR3 spans 14 amino acids. CDR1 and CDR2 from the germline V gene are KGHSH and LQKENI. The CDR3 is CASSPPGMNTEAFF. The DNA for the CDR3 is TGTGCCAGCTCACCACCGGGAATGAACACTGAAGCTTTCTTT.

The chain couples TRBV4-2 to TRBJ2-5; TRBD2 matches at 9 bases. CDR1 is LGHNA, CDR2 YNFKEQ, per germline. V was pared by 5 bases and J by 4 bases, with 23 bases of the junction left unmatched. This CDR3 is built from 20 residues. CDR3 sequence reads: CASSSPPVLAGVGRRETQYF. The CDR3 nucleotides are TGTGCCAGCAGCTCCCCTCCCGTACTAGCGGGTGTTGGAAGAAGAGAGACCCAGTACTTC.

The chain recombines TRBV28 with TRBJ2-1; D is perhaps TRBD1 (6 bases). V was trimmed by 6 bases and J by 5 bases, leaving 8 bases between them. The CDR3 extends over 12 amino acids. Germline CDR1 and CDR2: MDHEN and SYDVKM. The CDR3 DNA follows: TGTGCCAGCAGCTGGGGGCACAATGAGCAGTTCTTC. Protein sequence: CASSWGHNEQFF. Full variable domain (outside the CDR3, taken from reference TRBV28 and TRBJ2-1): DVKVTQSSRYLVKRTGEKVFLECVQDMDHENMFWYRQDPGLGLRLIYFSYDVKMKEKGDIPEGYSVSREKKERFSLILESASTNQTSMYLCASSWGHNEQFFGPGTRLTVL.

The rearrangement uses TRBV27 and TRBJ2-1, with 8 positions matching TRBD2. V dropped 2 bases and J dropped 4; count of bases not matched to a gene: 4. This CDR3 spans 15 amino acids. Germline CDR1 MNHEY, CDR2 SMNVEV (reference sequence). CDR3 residues: CASSLKAGVYNEQFF. The CDR3 region has the DNA TGTGCCAGCAGTTTAAAAGCGGGAGTATACAATGAGCAGTTCTTC.

The rearrangement joins TRBV4-1 to TRBJ1-4, with 11 positions matching TRBD1. V shed 0 bases, J shed 8 bases, and the junction held 11 bases outside the gene matches. Germline lookup yields CDR1 MGHRA and CDR2 YSYEKL. The CDR3 contains 18 residues. The CDR3 sequence is CASSQDLGYRDRGEKLFF. CDR3 sequence (DNA): TGCGCCAGCAGCCAAGATTTGGGTTATCGGGACAGGGGGGAAAAACTGTTTTTT.

This sequence joins TRBV28 and TRBJ2-1, with D uncertain. CDR3 length equals 12 residues. The V end was cut by 6 bases, the J end by 6 bases, with 9 bases between. From germline, CDR1 is MDHEN and CDR2 SYDVKM. The CDR3 DNA follows: TGTGCCAGCAGCGGAAGGACCAATGAGCAGTTCTTC. Its protein product is CASSGRTNEQFF.

The rearrangement links TRBV15 to TRBJ2-7; D is perhaps TRBD1 (5 bases). The CDR3 covers 13 residues. The V and J ends lost 3 bases and 1 base respectively, with 7 bases between them. The germline V gene encodes CDR1 LNHNV and CDR2 YYDKDF (reference sequence). Here the CDR3 reads CATSRGRSYEQYF. The CDR3 DNA reads as TGTGCCACCAGCAGGGGGCGGTCCTACGAGCAGTACTTC. Drawing the rest from reference TRBV15 and TRBJ2-7, the complete variable domain is DAMVIQNPRYQVTQFGKPVTLSCSQTLNHNVMYWYQQKSSQAPKLLFHYYDKDFNNEADTPDNFQSRRPNTSFCFLDIRSPGLGDTAMYLCATSRGRSYEQYFGPGTRLTVT.

The chain links TRBV27 to TRBJ2-7; the match to TRBD2 covers 7 bases. CDR1 and CDR2 (germline): MNHEY, SMNVEV (reference sequence). The CDR3 is 13 residues long. J was trimmed by 0 bases and V by 6 bases; bases with no gene match: 2. The chain's CDR3 is CASRGGSSYEQYF. The CDR3 DNA reads TGTGCCAGCAGGGGAGGGAGCTCCTACGAGCAGTACTTC.

V gene TRBV11-3 combines with J gene TRBJ1-1; no reliable D call. Germline loops: CDR1 SGHNT, CDR2 YENEEA. This CDR3 has 15 amino acids. V was pared by 4 bases and J by 5 bases, with 17 bases between. CDR3 coding DNA: TGTGCCAGCAGCTCGCTAGGATGCGGGGAAACTGAAGCTTTCTTT. It specifies CASSSLGCGETEAFF.